This passage covers 17 T cell receptor beta chains from one sample sequenced in a study of shared clonotypes between healthy human individuals. Measured with immunoSEQ multiplex PCR; TCRdb has only the in-frame clones, and not every one. The table lists roughly 400,000 clones, 90% to 97% of them singletons. The sequenced sample consisted of memory CD8+ T cells sorted from blood. Subset here: CD45RO+ cells pooled with CCR7-negative TemRA cells. All receptors come from a man between 25 and 39 years old in good health.

The V call is TRBV5-4, the J call TRBJ2-5; no clear D gene. The V end was cut by 3 bases, the J end by 4 bases, with 7 bases between. Germline CDR1 and CDR2: SGHNT and YYREEE (reference sequence). The CDR3 runs 12 residues. CDR3 sequence (DNA): TGTGCCAGCAGCTCCATAGGAGAGACCCAGTACTTC. Residues: CASSSIGETQYF.

The rearrangement links TRBV7-2 to TRBJ1-4; D is uncertain. The CDR3 is 13 residues long. The V gene's germline CDR1 is SGHTA and CDR2 FQGNSA. V was shortened by 1 base and J by 8 bases, with 8 bases between the two germline ends. The CDR3, as DNA: TGTGCCAGCAGCTTAGGGGTTCGGGAAAAACTGTTTTTT. It specifies CASSLGVREKLFF. Combining the CDR3 with reference TRBV7-2 and TRBJ1-4 gives the whole variable domain GAGVSQSPSNKVTEKGKDVELRCDPISGHTALYWYRQSLGQGLEFLIYFQGNSAPDKSGLPSDRFSAERTGGSVSTLTIQRTQQEDSAVYLCASSLGVREKLFFGSGTQLSVL.

The chain recombines TRBV19 with TRBJ2-1, with 7 bases identical to TRBD2. The ends lost 3 bases at V and 6 bases at J; junction bases unmatched: 8. CDR1 and CDR2 from the germline V gene are LNHDA and SQIVND (reference sequence). The CDR3 runs to 15 residues. CDR3 protein: CASSIWAGRGNEQFF. As DNA, the CDR3 is TGTGCCAGTAGTATCTGGGCAGGGAGGGGCAATGAGCAGTTCTTC. Complete variable domain (other parts from reference TRBV19 and TRBJ2-1): DGGITQSPKYLFRKEGQNVTLSCEQNLNHDAMYWYRQDPGQGLRLIYYSQIVNDFQKGDIAEGYSVSREKKESFPLTVTSAQKNPTAFYLCASSIWAGRGNEQFFGPGTRLTVL.

This chain uses TRBV9 with TRBJ2-7; possibly TRBD2 for D (6 bases). CDR3 size: 16 residues. With 4 bases removed from V and 2 bases from J, the gap between germline ends came to 19 bases. CDR1 is SGDLS, CDR2 YYNGEE, per germline. The CDR3 sequence: CASSPSGGTIAYEQYF. CDR3 in DNA: TGTGCCAGCAGCCCCTCTGGGGGGACGATTGCCTACGAGCAGTACTTC.

The V call is TRBV6-5, the J call TRBJ2-3; 10 bases align to TRBD1. The V segment lost 10 bases and the J segment 10 bases; nucleotides outside the gene matches: 14. CDR1 MNHEY and CDR2 SVGAGI come from the germline V gene. The CDR3 covers 14 residues. CDR3 region: CATRRTGGDSAQYF. CDR3 DNA: TGTGCCACCCGACGGACAGGGGGTGACTCTGCGCAGTATTTT.

This sequence joins TRBV7-9 and TRBJ2-7, with 7 bases lining up with TRBD1. This CDR3 contains 13 residues. The ends lost 5 bases at V and 7 bases at J; junction bases unmatched: 8. The germline CDR1 and CDR2 sequences are SEHNR and FQNEAQ (reference sequence). The CDR3 sequence: CASSLRDRVEQYF. In DNA, the CDR3 is TGTGCCAGCAGCCTCCGGGACAGAGTGGAGCAGTACTTC.

This clone has only one observation. The gene calls are TRBV30 and TRBJ2-7; D gene unclear. V was cut by 5 bases and J by 1 base, with 9 bases left in between. CDR3 length: 12 amino acids. CDR1 and CDR2 from the germline V gene are GTSNPN and SVGIG (reference sequence). CDR3 bases: TGTGCCTGGGCTCCCCCATCCTACGAGCAGTACTTC. Residues: CAWAPPSYEQYF.

The chain uses TRBV30 and TRBJ2-2; D is uncertain. V was shortened by 0 bases and J by 0 bases, with 5 bases between the two germline ends. This CDR3 region has 14 residues. From germline, CDR1 is GTSNPN and CDR2 SVGIG (reference sequence). The CDR3: CAWSVPPNTGELFF. CDR3 sequence (DNA): TGTGCCTGGAGTGTTCCGCCGAACACCGGGGAGCTGTTTTTT.

The chain carries TRBV30 and TRBJ1-3; D gene ambiguous. The CDR3 covers 11 residues. The germline V gene has CDR1 GTSNPN and CDR2 SVGIG (reference sequence). The CDR3 sequence is CGQASGNTIYF. The DNA of the CDR3 is TGTGGTCAGGCCTCTGGAAACACCATATATTTT.

The rearrangement uses TRBV28 and TRBJ1-3; 7 bases agree with TRBD1. Germline V gives CDR1 MDHEN, CDR2 SYDVKM. The CDR3 covers 14 residues. Trimming at V came to 6 bases and at J to 1 base, leaving 3 bases not matched to a gene. The CDR3 loop is CASSEQGSGNTIYF. CDR3 in DNA: TGTGCCAGCAGCGAACAGGGGTCTGGAAACACCATATATTTT. The full variable domain, its missing parts supplied by reference TRBV28 and TRBJ1-3, is DVKVTQSSRYLVKRTGEKVFLECVQDMDHENMFWYRQDPGLGLRLIYFSYDVKMKEKGDIPEGYSVSREKKERFSLILESASTNQTSMYLCASSEQGSGNTIYFGEGSWLTVV.

This chain connects TRBV30 to TRBJ1-4, with D unclear. Trimming pared 4 bases from V and 8 bases from J, leaving 14 bases between. The germline CDR1 and CDR2 sequences are GTSNPN and SVGIG (reference sequence). This CDR3 is built from 13 residues. Here the CDR3 DNA reads TGTGCCTGGAAGGCGGAGAGATGGGAAAAACTGTTTTTT. This translates into CAWKAERWEKLFF. Combining the CDR3 with reference TRBV30 and TRBJ1-4 gives the whole variable domain SQTIHQWPATLVQPVGSPLSLECTVEGTSNPNLYWYRQAAGRGLQLLFYSVGIGQISSEVPQNLSASRPQDRQFILSSKKLLLSDSGFYLCAWKAERWEKLFFGSGTQLSVL.

CDR3 in amino acids: CASSEQGAPGELFF. The CDR3 DNA follows: TGTGCCAGCAGTGAACAGGGGGCTCCCGGGGAGCTGTTTTTT. The V gene is TRBV2, the J gene TRBJ2-2, with 8 bases fitting TRBD1. The CDR3 contains 14 residues. Germline-derived CDR1 and CDR2 are SNHLY and FYNNEI. The V gene end was trimmed by 2 bases and the J gene end by 6 bases; junction bases not matched to a gene: 2.

The gene calls are TRBV4-1 and TRBJ2-1; D unresolved. Germline assignment: CDR1 MGHRA and CDR2 YSYEKL. The CDR3 runs to 14 residues. V lost 4 bases, J lost 3 bases, and 10 bases lay in between. The CDR3: CASSPQSFYNEQFF. The CDR3 DNA is TGCGCCAGCAGCCCCCAAAGTTTCTACAATGAGCAGTTCTTC.

The J gene is TRBJ2-7, the V gene TRBV30, with a tentative D call TRBD2 (5 bases). The CDR3 runs to 13 residues. The germline V gene encodes CDR1 GTSNPN and CDR2 SVGIG (reference sequence). V was trimmed by 8 bases and J by 0 bases, leaving 14 bases between them. The CDR3 DNA follows: TGTGCCGGACTGCGGCCAAGCTCCTACGAGCAGTACTTC. Its protein is CAGLRPSSYEQYF.

The chain uses TRBV5-3 and TRBJ1-4; possible D gene TRBD1, 6 bases. TRBV5-3 counts as an open reading frame of uncertain function. V dropped 0 bases and J dropped 3 bases, with 6 bases sitting between them. The CDR3 totals 14 residues. The CDR3 loop is CARSLGGPNEKLFF. In nucleotides, the CDR3 is TGTGCCAGAAGCTTGGGGGGGCCTAATGAAAAACTGTTTTTT.

The V and J genes are TRBV7-3 and TRBJ2-1; 8 bases are a match to TRBD2. There are 15 residues in the CDR3. Germline loops: CDR1 SGHTA, CDR2 FQGTGA. With V trimmed by 5 bases and J by 6 bases, 9 bases remained unmatched. In DNA form, the CDR3 reads TGTGCCAGCAGCCGTGGACTAGCCTTGTTCAATGAGCAGTTCTTC. Translating it yields CASSRGLALFNEQFF.

The CDR3 is CASSELLPRADTQYF. The CDR3 DNA is TGTGCCAGCAGTGAACTCCTCCCTAGGGCAGATACGCAGTATTTT. The chain combines TRBV6-1 with TRBJ2-3; D is unresolved. The germline V and J ends were trimmed by 2 bases and 4 bases, with 13 bases remaining between them. The CDR3 is 15 residues long. CDR1 and CDR2 from the germline V gene are MNHNS and SASEGT.